The 5 T cell receptor beta chains below were found in one sample sequenced in a study of identical twins. Using its own MiXCR run on the 5' RACE reads, TCRdb lists one record per CDR3 protein. This sample carries roughly 470,000 distinct CDR3 sequences, roughly an eighth of them seen once, and the ten largest clones take approximately 0.98%. The sample was also reused in another study, on yellow fever vaccine responses in identical twins.

The sequencing input was CD4+ T cells sorted from blood. These receptors came from a woman between 18 and 30 years old in good health.

CDR3 sequence (DNA): TGTGCCAGCAGCTTGACAGGGAAGGGCAAAAACATTCAGTACTTC. Residues: CASSLTGKGKNIQYF. The V call is TRBV6-1, the J call TRBJ2-4; 7 bases are shared with TRBD1. Germline-derived CDR1 and CDR2 are MNHNS and SASEGT. The CDR3 length is 15 residues. The ends lost 6 bases at V and 3 bases at J; junction bases unmatched: 8.

V usage is TRBV2 and J usage is TRBJ1-1; D unresolved. The V and J ends lost 9 bases and 1 base respectively, with 6 bases between them. Germline V gene sequence: CDR1 SNHLY, CDR2 FYNNEI. The CDR3 has 11 residues. CDR3 residues: CARQANTEAFF. CDR3 DNA: TGTGCCAGACAAGCGAACACTGAAGCTTTCTTT.

This clonotype showed up just a few times. This chain links TRBV7-2 with TRBJ2-1, with 8 bases lining up with TRBD2. Germline V gene data show CDR1 as SGHTA and CDR2 as FQGNSA. The CDR3 is 14 amino acids. V was pared by 5 bases and J by 3 bases, with 3 bases of the junction left unmatched. Here the CDR3 reads CASSHTSGYNEQFF. CDR3 in DNA: TGTGCCAGCAGCCATACTAGCGGCTACAATGAGCAGTTCTTC.

The J gene is TRBJ2-7, the V gene TRBV20-1; D is perhaps TRBD1 (5 bases). The V gene's germline CDR1 is DFQATT and CDR2 SNEGSKA (reference sequence). This CDR3 has 12 amino acids. The germline V and J ends were trimmed by 1 base and 5 bases, with 9 bases remaining between them. The CDR3 DNA is TGCAGTGCTAGAGGCAGGGTTAACGAGCAGTACTTC. Its translation is CSARGRVNEQYF.

The CDR3 region is CASSPLPLAGRNEQFF. The CDR3 nucleotides read TGTGCCAGCAGCCCCTTGCCACTAGCGGGAAGGAATGAGCAGTTCTTC. V gene TRBV7-6 combines with J gene TRBJ2-1; 10 bases align to TRBD2. CDR1 SGHVS and CDR2 FNYEAQ come from the germline V gene. The V and J ends lost 5 bases and 7 bases, in that order; junction bases with no gene match: 11. This CDR3 contains 16 residues.